The text below deals with one TCR beta chain. Its antigen is not identified. The authors prepared the TCRbeta library with unique molecular identifiers. A single record per CDR3 protein comes from TCRdb applying MiXCR to the PCR reads. This sample yields some 600,000 distinct CDR3 sequences, of which approximately 12% are seen a single time; 2.2% belongs to the top ten. The V and J ends lost 3 bases and 1 base respectively, with 1 base between them. The CDR3 sequence is 11 residues long. Germline lookup yields CDR1 GTSNPN and CDR2 SVGIG (reference sequence). The data stem from a study of T-cell reconstitution after alpha-beta-depleted transplantation in children. Regarding the study as a whole: Several hundred rapidly expanded clones from non-depleted graft cells reportedly supplied alpha-beta T cells about two months post-transplant. Surviving thymic progenitors and recipient T cells were the source of high TCRbeta diversity at day 60 in some patients.

This clonotype was sampled from a male patient between 5 and 17 years old who had a stem cell transplant for acute myeloid leukemia, so the T cells may come from the graft donor. The specimen comprised PBMCs, mostly from graft donor cells, sampled 360 days after TCRalphabeta/CD19-depleted stem cell transplant. The V gene is TRBV30, the J gene TRBJ2-1; D is ambiguous. The CDR3 DNA reads TGTGCCTGGAGATCCTACAATGAGCAGTTCTTC. As protein: CAWRSYNEQFF.